Described below is a single T cell receptor (beta chain) sequence and its context. This sample includes further DNA sequences coding for the same CDR3. The sample belongs to a study of shared clonotypes between healthy human individuals. Overall study context: The donors, a couple of women and a few men, were aged 18 to 49.

V lost 6 bases and J 3 bases, leaving 9 bases between the germline ends. The germline gives CDR1 SEHNR, CDR2 FQNEAQ (reference sequence). The CDR3 totals 12 residues. Replicate sorted-subset PCRs were loaded with approximately 200 ng DNA, approximately 31,000 T cell genomes. Here immunoSEQ multiplex PCR was the method, and the copy in TCRdb shows in-frame clones only, minus some. Of 2,500,000 or so clones in the sample, approximately 94% were seen once. This clonotype originated in a man aged 18 to 35 in good health. The chain joins TRBV7-9 to TRBJ2-7, with a weak D call TRBD1 (6 bases). Sequencing was performed on naive CD4+ T cells sorted from blood. Subset indicated: CD45RA+ positively selected. In DNA, the CDR3 is TGTGCCAGCAGTCAACAGGGCTACGAGCAGTACTTC. It translates to CASSQQGYEQYF.